This note documents a single TCR beta chain sequence. Its antigen is not known. Per the germline V gene, CDR1 is KGHDR and CDR2 is SFDVKD. The CDR3 length is 12 residues. Trimming pared 9 bases from V and 9 bases from J, leaving 14 bases between. This sample is part of a study of response to subunit inactivated influenza vaccine. Study findings and constraints: Authors suggested few new T cells are recruited by each seasonal influenza vaccination.

TCRdb re-derived calls from the RT-PCR reads in MiXCR, one entry per CDR3 protein. The table lists about 780,000 distinct CDR3 sequences, under 20% of them singletons. The receptor was isolated from a man aged 50-60 years who received an inactivated influenza vaccine. The source material was PBMCs from blood, sampled around 5 days after vaccination. V and J are TRBV24-1 and TRBJ2-1; D possibly corresponds to TRBD2 (5 bases). The CDR3 DNA sequence: TGTGCCACCGCGGACTCCTTGGGTGAGCAGTTCTTC. Its protein product is CATADSLGEQFF.